The present T cell receptor (beta chain) was sequenced within a study of response to subunit inactivated influenza vaccine. TCRdb reanalysed the RT-PCR reads using MiXCR and keeps one entry per CDR3 protein. The table includes approximately 200,000 distinct CDR3 sequences, 13% to 15% detected once. This clonotype was recorded a few times. The target antigen is unknown. V was clipped by 4 bases and J by 4 bases; unmatched bases: 15. CDR1 is SEHNR and CDR2 is FQNEAQ in the germline V gene (reference sequence). CDR3 size: 17 residues. Whole-study findings and limits: Every seasonal influenza vaccination brings in few new T cells, the authors suggested.

The sample here was CD8+ T cells sorted from PBMCs, taken more than 4 days after vaccination. The gene calls are TRBV7-9 and TRBJ2-7, with 8 bases matching TRBD2. The clonotype was recovered from a man aged 50 to 59 who received an inactivated influenza vaccine. This CDR3 is CASSSNNGRAVSYEQYF. CDR3 sequence (DNA): TGTGCCAGCAGCTCCAACAACGGGAGGGCGGTGTCGTACGAGCAGTACTTC.